The 12 T cell receptor beta chains in this list originate from one sample, sequenced in a study of shared clonotypes between healthy human individuals. Produced via immunoSEQ multiplex PCR; TCRdb's table is partial and in-frame only. The table includes around 2.5 million clones, under 95% detected once. Material for sequencing was naive CD4+ T cells from PBMCs. The subset: CD45RA+ positively selected. The receptors shown here come from a man younger than 35 in good health. Some clones in this sample may be carry-over from other donors' samples.

This clone showed up just once. V is TRBV28 and J is TRBJ2-7; TRBD2 agrees at 9 bases. Germline V lookup: CDR1 MDHEN, CDR2 SYDVKM. This CDR3 contains 14 residues. V was pared by 10 bases and J by 3 bases, with 10 bases of the junction left unmatched. The CDR3 protein is CATAGGDHLYEQYF. DNA for the CDR3: TGTGCCACCGCGGGGGGGGACCACCTCTACGAGCAGTACTTC. Complete variable domain (other parts from reference TRBV28 and TRBJ2-7): DVKVTQSSRYLVKRTGEKVFLECVQDMDHENMFWYRQDPGLGLRLIYFSYDVKMKEKGDIPEGYSVSREKKERFSLILESASTNQTSMYLCATAGGDHLYEQYFGPGTRLTVT.

This chain links TRBV4-2 with TRBJ2-1; 9 bases align to TRBD2. Germline V CDR1 and CDR2: LGHNA, YNFKEQ. V lost 5 bases and J lost 1; bases outside the gene matches: 6. There are 16 residues in the CDR3. CDR3 loop: CASSKVRGGSYNEQFF. CDR3 in DNA: TGTGCCAGCAGCAAGGTGCGGGGGGGGTCCTACAATGAGCAGTTCTTC.

The rearrangement uses TRBV28 and TRBJ2-1; possible D gene TRBD2, 6 bases. V shed 2 bases and J shed 6 bases, with 14 bases lying between them. Germline V gene sequence: CDR1 MDHEN, CDR2 SYDVKM. The length of the CDR3 is 15 residues. CDR3 nucleotides: TGTGCCAGCAGTTTAACCGGGAGCAAAGGCAATGAGCAGTTCTTC. This encodes CASSLTGSKGNEQFF.

The chain employs TRBV5-1 and TRBJ1-3; the match to TRBD1 covers 7 bases. J gave up 2 bases and V 4 bases, and 3 bases lay outside the gene matches. The CDR3 is made up of 14 amino acids. Germline CDR1 SGHRS, CDR2 YFSETQ. The CDR3: CASSRDSAGNTIYF. CDR3 in DNA: TGCGCCAGCAGCAGGGACAGTGCTGGAAACACCATATATTTT.

This rearrangement joins TRBV6-1 to TRBJ1-1, with D possibly being TRBD1 (6 bases). Germline CDR1 MNHNS, CDR2 SASEGT. The CDR3 runs 13 residues. V lost 7 bases and J lost 0, with 9 bases in between. The CDR3 DNA reads TGTGCCAGCACGTGGGGGCTGAACACTGAAGCTTTCTTT. Protein sequence: CASTWGLNTEAFF.

The chain links TRBV18 to TRBJ2-7; D gene unclear. Trimming took off 4 bases at V and 2 bases at J, with 15 bases between the two ends. The CDR3 runs 15 residues. Germline V CDR1 and CDR2: KGHSH, LQKENI. CDR3 DNA: TGTGCCAGCTCACGTGCTTCCGGCACAGCCTACGAGCAGTACTTC. Translation: CASSRASGTAYEQYF.

The chain couples TRBV4-2 to TRBJ2-7; D gene unclear. Germline CDR1 and CDR2: LGHNA and YNFKEQ. This CDR3 contains 15 residues. The germline V and J ends were trimmed by 4 bases and 3 bases, with 16 bases remaining between them. CDR3 loop: CASSLVLNSNYEQYF. In DNA, the CDR3 is TGTGCCAGCAGCCTTGTGTTGAACAGTAACTACGAGCAGTACTTC.

The gene calls are TRBV27 and TRBJ2-2, with no clear D. Germline loops: CDR1 MNHEY, CDR2 SMNVEV (reference sequence). V lost 5 bases and J lost 5, with 12 bases in between. This CDR3 comprises 14 residues. Written as DNA, the CDR3 is TGTGCCAGCAGTCCCTCCCAAAAAACCGGGGAGCTGTTTTTT. This codes for CASSPSQKTGELFF.

V is TRBV11-3 and J is TRBJ2-5, with 8 bases that match TRBD1. CDR1 is SGHNT and CDR2 is YENEEA in the germline V gene. Unmatched junction bases numbered 6, after V lost 5 bases and J lost 1 base. The CDR3 has 15 amino acids. CDR3 in amino acids: CASSPGTGRQETQYF. The CDR3 DNA reads TGTGCCAGCAGCCCCGGGACAGGTCGCCAAGAGACCCAGTACTTC.

The chain couples TRBV6-5 to TRBJ2-7; the match to TRBD2 covers 8 bases. With 4 bases clipped from V and 9 bases from J, the junction kept 2 bases outside the gene matches. Germline V gene sequence: CDR1 MNHEY, CDR2 SVGAGI. The CDR3 runs 11 residues. CDR3 amino acids: CASSSGLAQYF. CDR3 DNA: TGTGCCAGCAGTTCCGGACTAGCGCAGTACTTC.

The J gene is TRBJ1-2, the V gene TRBV5-1, with D unclear. From germline, CDR1 is SGHRS and CDR2 YFSETQ. The CDR3 consists of 13 residues. Trimming stripped 6 bases from V and 7 bases from J, with 16 bases between. The CDR3 loop reads CASTSEGFGGYTF. The CDR3 nucleotides are TGCGCCAGCACTTCCGAGGGTTTTGGTGGCTACACCTTC.

The chain has TRBV5-1 and TRBJ2-5; D assignment may be TRBD1 or TRBD2 (5 bases each). V gave up 0 bases and J gave up 5 bases, with 14 bases separating them. The CDR3 runs 15 residues. Per germline, CDR1 SGHRS and CDR2 YFSETQ. DNA of the CDR3: TGCGCCAGCAGCTTGGAGGGGAGCCAGGAGGAGACCCAGTACTTC. This sequence encodes CASSLEGSQEETQYF.